Included here is one TCR beta chain sequence, with context. Its antigen remains unidentified. Produced via immunoSEQ multiplex PCR; TCRdb's table is partial and in-frame only. The sample consists of about 86,000 clones, approximately 87% of them appearing once. This record belongs to a study of T cell responses to AZD1222 COVID-19 vaccine. Study-level findings and limits: Only after the peak T cell response were repertoires sampled. Donor demographics were predominantly white British with a female majority; clonal diversity may be underestimated. Two AZD1222 doses significantly raised spike-specific TCR breadth and depth over controls.

This sequence was found in an adult who received the AZD1222 COVID-19 vaccine. The specimen comprised peripheral blood, sampled 28 days after the second AZD1222 dose.

CDR3 coding DNA: TGTGCCAGCTCAGTTCGGACTAGCGGTTCCTACGAGCAGTACTTC. Its translation is CASSVRTSGSYEQYF. This sequence joins TRBV18 and TRBJ2-7, with 10 bases that match TRBD2. The V gene's germline CDR1 is KGHSH and CDR2 LQKENI. V trimming: 5 bases; J trimming: 1 base; junction bases outside the gene matches: 5. The CDR3 loop spans 15 amino acids.